This TCR beta chain was captured in a study of T cells after yellow fever vaccination. At the level of the study: Fractions of limited cellularity were prepared by means of SMART-Seq v4 Ultra Low Input.

Trimming took off 6 bases at V and 5 bases at J, with 13 bases between the two ends. Germline CDR1 reads SGHTA; CDR2 reads FQGNSA. The CDR3 sequence is 13 residues long. Note on this clonotype: Antigen unknown.

One entry per CDR3 protein, called by TCRdb with MiXCR from the 5' RACE reads. The sample lists around 600,000 distinct CDR3 sequences; around 12% were seen once. Study-level points and caveats: Once the booster was given, most primary-vaccination clones reappeared, at more than 95% for CD4 and approximately 88% for CD8. Abundant clonotypes from the bulk population could contaminate FACS-sorted repertoires. Researchers report a weaker secondary response that nonetheless peaked faster, day 5 versus 15.

The chain combines TRBV7-2 with TRBJ2-5, with D maybe TRBD1 (5 bases). The sequence was obtained from a man in his thirties or forties who received the YFV17D yellow fever vaccine. The specimen comprised PBMCs, sampled on the day of the yellow fever booster vaccination. The CDR3 DNA reads TGTGCCAGCAGGCCAGGGTTGGGGGAGACCCAGTACTTC. This gives the protein CASRPGLGETQYF.